These 9 T cell receptor beta chains share one sample of origin, sequenced in a study of cytomegalovirus exposure and HLA in healthy donors. 13 Jbeta primers and 60 Vbeta primers were used for the PCR. Method: immunoSEQ multiplex PCR; TCRdb's copy keeps in-frame clones and lacks some. The table includes around 140,000 clones, approximately 61% detected once. The material sequenced was PBMCs. All receptors come from a middle-aged woman in good health and CMV-seronegative.

The chain couples TRBV7-3 to TRBJ1-2, with TRBD1 matching over 10 bases. Trimming at V came to 6 bases and at J to 6 bases, leaving 7 bases not matched to a gene. The CDR3 runs to 14 residues. CDR1 is SGHTA and CDR2 is FQGTGA in the germline V gene. CDR3 loop: CASRSGTGADGYTF. The CDR3 bases are TGTGCCAGCAGGTCCGGGACAGGGGCAGATGGCTACACCTTC. The complete variable domain, with remaining parts taken from reference TRBV7-3 and TRBJ1-2, reads GAGVSQTPSNKVTEKGKYVELRCDPISGHTALYWYRQSLGQGPEFLIYFQGTGAADDSGLPNDRFFAVRPEGSVSTLKIQRTERGDSAVYLCASRSGTGADGYTFGSGTRLTVV.

The rearrangement joins TRBV7-2 to TRBJ2-3, with D perhaps matching TRBD2 (6 bases). Per the germline V gene, CDR1 is SGHTA and CDR2 is FQGNSA. V gave up 4 bases and J gave up 6 bases, with 14 bases separating them. The CDR3 length is 14 residues. CDR3 DNA sequence: TGTGCCAGCAGCTCCATTGGAGGGGATGATACGCAGTATTTT. The encoded protein is CASSSIGGDDTQYF.

In the case of this clone: The sample carries other DNA sequences with the same CDR3. The V call is TRBV25-1, the J call TRBJ1-5; D uncertain. The germline V gene encodes CDR1 MGHDK and CDR2 SYGVNS. Trimming took off 6 bases at V and 0 bases at J, with 9 bases between the two ends. This CDR3 comprises 14 residues. CDR3 sequence (DNA): TGTGCCAGCAGCTTAACGGGTAGCAATCAGCCCCAGCATTTT. Translation gives CASSLTGSNQPQHF.

The chain employs TRBV30 and TRBJ2-2; 9 bases map to TRBD1. The CDR3 spans 14 residues. Trimming cost V 7 bases and J 4 bases; bases outside gene matches: 7. Germline CDR1 reads GTSNPN; CDR2 reads SVGIG (reference sequence). The CDR3 reads CASGQGAGTGELFF. The CDR3 coding sequence is TGTGCCTCGGGACAGGGAGCGGGCACCGGGGAGCTGTTTTTT.

The genes are TRBV9 and TRBJ2-3, with 9 bases matching TRBD1. V was clipped by 4 bases and J by 6 bases; unmatched bases: 15. In germline, CDR1 is SGDLS, CDR2 YYNGEE. This CDR3 is 17 amino acids long. The DNA for the CDR3 is TGTGCCAGCAGCCCACTCTCCGGGACAGGGTTAGGGGATACGCAGTATTTT. This encodes CASSPLSGTGLGDTQYF.

In its sample, this clone was seen a few times. The chain is built from TRBV7-9 and TRBJ1-6, with D uncertain. The V gene's germline CDR1 is SEHNR and CDR2 FQNEAQ (reference sequence). This CDR3 comprises 15 residues. The V and J ends lost 5 bases and 5 bases respectively, with 13 bases between them. The DNA for the CDR3 is TGTGCCAGCAGCCCCCCCAGCGGAGATAATTCACCCCTCCACTTT. Encoded protein: CASSPPSGDNSPLHF.

V gene TRBV5-6 combines with J gene TRBJ2-1, with 11 bases lining up with TRBD1. The V and J ends lost 0 bases and 9 bases, in that order; junction bases with no gene match: 2. The CDR3 extends over 14 amino acids. Germline V gene data show CDR1 as SGHDT and CDR2 as YYEEEE. The CDR3 protein is CASSLGTGGGEQFF. The CDR3 nucleotides are TGTGCCAGCAGCTTGGGGACAGGGGGCGGTGAGCAGTTCTTC.

V and J are TRBV19 and TRBJ1-1, with D possibly TRBD1 on 5 matching bases. CDR3 length equals 14 residues. The V gene lost 7 bases and the J gene lost 6 bases, with 18 bases spanning the gap. Per the germline V gene, CDR1 is LNHDA and CDR2 is SQIVND (reference sequence). Written as DNA, the CDR3 is TGTGCCAGTAACACCCCGGGGGAGGGGTCTGAAGCTTTCTTT. Its translation is CASNTPGEGSEAFF.

The chain has TRBV5-6 and TRBJ1-3, with D perhaps matching TRBD1 (5 bases). This CDR3 has 16 amino acids. Germline CDR1 is SGHDT and CDR2 is YYEEEE. V lost 1 base and J 2 bases, leaving 13 bases between the germline ends. The CDR3 DNA is TGTGCCAGCAGCTTGCCATTTGAAGGGGCTGGAAACACCATATATTTT. Its translation is CASSLPFEGAGNTIYF.